One sample yielded the 22 T cell receptor beta chains listed below, sequenced in a study of cytomegalovirus exposure and HLA in healthy donors. Primers included in the PCR were 60 Vbeta and 13 Jbeta primers. Sequencing was performed with immunoSEQ multiplex PCR; in TCRdb, only in-frame clones are kept and a portion is missing. This table has approximately 97,000 clones, 73% appearing once. Sample: PBMCs. These receptors were collected from a man aged 40-49 years in good health and CMV-seronegative.

The CDR3 region has the DNA TGTGCCAGCAGTTACTCCACAGGGTACGAGCAGTACTTC. It encodes CASSYSTGYEQYF. The chain employs TRBV2 and TRBJ2-7, with a possible D match to TRBD1 (6 bases). Germline CDR1 is SNHLY and CDR2 is FYNNEI. Trimming pared 5 bases from V and 4 bases from J, leaving 12 bases between. The CDR3 has 13 amino acids.

The chain links TRBV6-4 to TRBJ1-1, with 10 bases lining up with TRBD1. CDR1 and CDR2 from the germline V gene are MRHNA and SNTAGT. CDR3 length: 14 residues. Losses at the gene ends were 5 bases for V and 11 bases for J; bases not matched to a gene: 11. The CDR3 DNA sequence: TGTGCCAGCAGTAGAGAAGAGGGACAGGGGAATGCTTTCTTT. This encodes CASSREEGQGNAFF.

The genes are TRBV10-3 and TRBJ1-6; D is ambiguous. The V end was cut by 6 bases, the J end by 6 bases, with 6 bases between. Germline V gives CDR1 ENHRY, CDR2 SYGVKD. This CDR3 comprises 12 residues. The CDR3: CAIRSLNSPLHF. In DNA, the CDR3 is TGTGCCATCAGAAGCCTTAATTCACCCCTCCACTTT.

Only one count was recorded for this clone. The chain is built from TRBV5-1 and TRBJ1-1; D ambiguous. Germline assignment: CDR1 SGHRS and CDR2 YFSETQ. The CDR3 consists of 15 residues. V was clipped by 7 bases and J by 4 bases, with 20 bases between them. The CDR3 loop is CASRPDGGLSTEAFF. CDR3 nucleotides: TGCGCCAGCCGACCGGATGGCGGGCTGAGCACTGAAGCTTTCTTT.

The J gene is TRBJ2-7, the V gene TRBV6-5; no reliable D call. There are 11 residues in the CDR3. V gave up 4 bases and J gave up 9 bases, with 10 bases separating them. The germline CDR1 and CDR2 sequences are MNHEY and SVGAGI. In DNA, the CDR3 is TGTGCCAGCAGTTCCTTGGGCAGGCAGTACTTC. Its protein product is CASSSLGRQYF.

This clone showed up just a few times. The chain joins TRBV6-6 to TRBJ1-1; 7 positions agree with TRBD1. The V gene end was trimmed by 7 bases and the J gene end by 0 bases; junction bases not matched to a gene: 8. The CDR3 is made up of 15 amino acids. Germline V gene sequence: CDR1 MNHNY, CDR2 SVGAGI (reference sequence). DNA of the CDR3: TGTGCCAGCACGGCAGGGGGACCCATGAACACTGAAGCTTTCTTT. As protein: CASTAGGPMNTEAFF.

The V gene is TRBV25-1, the J gene TRBJ1-2, with 7 bases that match TRBD1. Germline V gene data show CDR1 as MGHDK and CDR2 as SYGVNS. V lost 5 bases to trimming and J lost 8 bases; unmatched junction nucleotides: 11. The CDR3 totals 14 residues. In DNA form, the CDR3 reads TGTGCCAGCAGTCTATCAGGGGGTTGGTTGGGCTACACCTTC. This encodes CASSLSGGWLGYTF.

This clone was picked up a small number of times. The chain joins TRBV5-1 to TRBJ1-1, with 7 bases matching TRBD1. In germline, CDR1 is SGHRS, CDR2 YFSETQ. Trimming cost V 5 bases and J 1 base; bases outside gene matches: 2. The CDR3 has 13 residues. The CDR3 sequence is CASRGTENTEAFF. The CDR3 bases are TGCGCCAGCAGGGGGACAGAGAACACTGAAGCTTTCTTT.

The chain is built from TRBV29-1 and TRBJ2-7; 8 nucleotides line up with TRBD1. Germline CDR1 reads SQVTM; CDR2 reads ANQGSEA. The CDR3 contains 16 residues. J gave up 2 bases and V 0 bases, and 9 bases lay outside the gene matches. CDR3 in DNA: TGCAGCGTTGAAGAGGTCAGGGGGCGGTTTCCCTACGAGCAGTACTTC. It is translated as CSVEEVRGRFPYEQYF.

J is TRBJ1-4 and V is TRBV10-3; D is possibly TRBD1 (6 bases). This CDR3 is 14 amino acids long. Trimming shortened V by 6 bases and J by 4 bases, and 12 bases separated the two germline ends. Germline CDR1 ENHRY, CDR2 SYGVKD. CDR3 in amino acids: CAISTGLGNEKLFF. CDR3 sequence (DNA): TGTGCCATCAGCACAGGGTTAGGTAATGAAAAACTGTTTTTT.

This chain joins TRBV27 and TRBJ2-1, with 10 bases aligning to TRBD1. This CDR3 spans 19 amino acids. Germline trimming cut 4 bases from V and 6 bases from J; bases unmatched to any gene: 18. Germline CDR1 reads MNHEY; CDR2 reads SMNVEV (reference sequence). CDR3 DNA: TGTGCCAGCAGTTACCCTACCAACACCGGGACAGGGGTTTTCAATGAGCAGTTCTTC. Its protein is CASSYPTNTGTGVFNEQFF.

The chain combines TRBV12-5 with TRBJ2-7, with D perhaps TRBD1 (6 bases). This CDR3 is 16 amino acids long. Trimming left V 1 base short and J 3 bases short, with 16 bases between. Per the germline V gene, CDR1 is LGHNT and CDR2 is FRNRAP. The CDR3 loop is CASGLEVGTTYYEQYF. CDR3 nucleotides: TGTGCTAGTGGTTTGGAGGTGGGGACAACTTACTACGAGCAGTACTTC. Filled out from reference TRBV12-5 and TRBJ2-7, the complete variable domain reads DARVTQTPRHKVTEMGQEVTMRCQPILGHNTVFWYRQTMMQGLELLAYFRNRAPLDDSGMPKDRFSAEMPDATLATLKIQPSEPRDSAVYFCASGLEVGTTYYEQYFGPGTRLTVT.

Written as DNA, the CDR3 is TGTGCCAGCAGCTTCGGGCGGGATAATTCACCCCTCCACTTT. Translated: CASSFGRDNSPLHF. This chain uses TRBV7-8 with TRBJ1-6; D is undetermined. The V end lost 3 bases, the J end lost 5 bases, and 8 bases lay between the germline ends. Germline CDR1 reads SGHVS; CDR2 reads FQNEAQ. The CDR3 has 14 amino acids. The variable domain in full, completed from reference TRBV7-8 and TRBJ1-6, reads GAGVSQSPRYKVAKRGQDVALRCDPISGHVSLFWYQQALGQGPEFLTYFQNEAQLDKSGLPSDRFFAERPEGSVSTLKIQRTQQEDSAVYLCASSFGRDNSPLHFGNGTRLTVT.

The chain is built from TRBV5-4 and TRBJ1-1; the match to TRBD1 covers 8 bases. The germline V gene encodes CDR1 SGHNT and CDR2 YYREEE (reference sequence). This CDR3 has 17 amino acids. V lost 0 bases to trimming and J lost 1 base; unmatched junction nucleotides: 8. The CDR3 DNA follows: TGTGCCAGCAGCTTGGGGCGACAGGGGTCTACGAACACTGAAGCTTTCTTT. Translation gives CASSLGRQGSTNTEAFF. The complete variable domain, with remaining parts taken from reference TRBV5-4 and TRBJ1-1, reads ETGVTQSPTHLIKTRGQQVTLRCSSQSGHNTVSWYQQALGQGPQFIFQYYREEENGRGNFPPRFSGLQFPNYSSELNVNALELDDSALYLCASSLGRQGSTNTEAFFGQGTRLTVV.

This chain joins TRBV5-4 and TRBJ2-5; 8 nucleotides align to TRBD1. Germline assignment: CDR1 SGHNT and CDR2 YYREEE (reference sequence). The CDR3 consists of 15 residues. The V and J ends lost 0 bases and 4 bases, in that order; junction bases with no gene match: 5. The CDR3 DNA sequence: TGTGCCAGCAGCTTGGTTGGCAGGGGGCGAGAGACCCAGTACTTC. Translating it yields CASSLVGRGRETQYF.

Only one count was recorded for this clone. The chain recombines TRBV5-6 with TRBJ1-2; the match to TRBD1 covers 8 bases. This CDR3 comprises 15 residues. Germline V gene sequence: CDR1 SGHDT, CDR2 YYEEEE. J was trimmed by 7 bases and V by 1 base; bases with no gene match: 9. CDR3 nucleotides: TGTGCCAGCAGCTTGTCTGGGCAGGGGGCGTTTGGCTACACCTTC. As protein: CASSLSGQGAFGYTF. Variable domain in full (rest from reference TRBV5-6 and TRBJ1-2): DAGVTQSPTHLIKTRGQQVTLRCSPKSGHDTVSWYQQALGQGPQFIFQYYEEEERQRGNFPDRFSGHQFPNYSSELNVNALLLGDSALYLCASSLSGQGAFGYTFGSGTRLTVV.

This clone turned up a few times. The V and J genes are TRBV19 and TRBJ2-1; 10 nucleotides match TRBD2. Germline lookup yields CDR1 LNHDA and CDR2 SQIVND (reference sequence). This CDR3 has 15 amino acids. Losses at the gene ends were 6 bases for V and 1 base for J; bases not matched to a gene: 3. CDR3 sequence (DNA): TGTGCCAGTAGAACTAGCGGGGATTCCTACAATGAGCAGTTCTTC. Translated: CASRTSGDSYNEQFF.

The V gene is TRBV2, the J gene TRBJ2-2; 7 positions agree with TRBD1. The CDR3 is made up of 14 amino acids. Trimming cost V 4 bases and J 5 bases; bases outside gene matches: 4. Germline V lookup: CDR1 SNHLY, CDR2 FYNNEI. CDR3 in amino acids: CASSGQGPTGELFF. CDR3 bases: TGTGCCAGCAGTGGACAGGGTCCAACCGGGGAGCTGTTTTTT.

V gene TRBV4-1 combines with J gene TRBJ2-3; 12 bases agree with TRBD2. V lost 4 bases to trimming and J lost 0 bases; unmatched junction nucleotides: 8. Per the germline V gene, CDR1 is MGHRA and CDR2 is YSYEKL. CDR3 length: 18 amino acids. Here the CDR3 reads CASSPGLAGVLSTDTQYF. In nucleotides, the CDR3 is TGCGCCAGCAGCCCGGGACTAGCGGGCGTCCTAAGCACAGATACGCAGTATTTT.

The genes are TRBV25-1 and TRBJ2-2; D perhaps matches TRBD1 (5 bases). This CDR3 contains 15 residues. Germline lookup yields CDR1 MGHDK and CDR2 SYGVNS. V was cut by 1 base and J by 6 bases, with 12 bases left in between. CDR3 loop: CASSEFAGLAGELFF. In DNA, the CDR3 is TGTGCCAGCAGTGAATTCGCAGGGTTGGCCGGGGAGCTGTTTTTT.

This rearrangement joins TRBV2 to TRBJ2-7; D is perhaps TRBD1 (6 bases). V lost 3 bases to trimming and J lost 4 bases, with 13 bases between them. The germline gives CDR1 SNHLY, CDR2 FYNNEI. The CDR3 runs to 14 residues. As DNA, the CDR3 is TGTGCCAGCAGTGAGAACAGGGTGAGTTACGAGCAGTACTTC. It translates to CASSENRVSYEQYF. The whole variable domain, remainder taken from reference TRBV2 and TRBJ2-7, is EPEVTQTPSHQVTQMGQEVILRCVPISNHLYFYWYRQILGQKVEFLVSFYNNEISEKSEIFDDQFSVERPDGSNFTLKIRSTKLEDSAMYFCASSENRVSYEQYFGPGTRLTVT.

The chain carries TRBV7-9 and TRBJ2-1, with 9 bases fitting TRBD2. This CDR3 is built from 15 residues. CDR1 and CDR2 from the germline V gene are SEHNR and FQNEAQ (reference sequence). V was clipped by 5 bases and J by 9 bases; unmatched bases: 11. The CDR3 sequence: CASSPAGGGAAEQFF. The CDR3 region has the DNA TGTGCCAGCAGCCCGGCTGGCGGGGGGGCCGCTGAGCAGTTCTTC.